This TCR beta chain was observed in a study of vaccination effects on CD4 cells after COVID-19. Study at large: As their vaccination, participants received two doses of either BNT162b2 or mRNA-1273.

Prior to sequencing, the ViraFEST assay stimulated PBMC with viral peptide pools, which expanded the antigen-specific CD4+ T cells. CD4+ T cells were isolated after around ten days of culture. None of these healthy vaccinees had been infected with SARS-CoV-2 before vaccination. Libraries were prepared by immunoSEQ multiplex PCR; TCRdb keeps only in-frame clonotypes and omits some of them. Of about 41,000 clones listed, approximately 80% are singletons. Germline assignment: CDR1 KGHSH and CDR2 LQKENI. CDR3 length equals 15 residues. V was shortened by 6 bases and J by 7 bases, with 18 bases between the two germline ends. Remarks on this clone: Antigen: not known.

This sequence originates from a human donor who received a COVID-19 vaccine. The source material was CD4+ T cells from PBMCs cultured with HCoV-NL63 spike peptides, sampled before COVID-19 vaccination. The rearrangement links TRBV18 to TRBJ2-2; tentative D call: TRBD2 (6 bases). DNA of the CDR3: TGTGCCAGCTCGCCGATCCGGGAGACAAACGGGGAGCTGTTTTTT. It codes for CASSPIRETNGELFF.